Listed below are T cell receptor beta chains from one sample, sequenced in a study of vaccination and CD4 T cells after COVID-19. Their specific antigens are unknown. One entry per CDR3 protein results from TCRdb running MiXCR on the PCR reads. The sample carries 20,000 to 25,000 distinct CDR3 sequences, 45% to 65% recorded once. The sequenced sample consisted of CD4+ T cells from blood, cultured in vitro. These receptors were collected from a human donor who had recovered from COVID-19. The conserved cysteine and the conserved F or W are not part of the CDR3 here. A clone size is listed for some rows: how often the clone was seen (once, few, many), or a class if it is expanded.

ASSADAGQGWYEQY TRBJ2-7 NA TRBV28
ASSFPGLAGGQNTGELF TRBJ2-2 NA TRBV19
ASSSDTYYSNQPQH TRBJ1-5 few TRBV28
ASSYQGTTGELF TRBJ2-2 few TRBV7-3
ASFRGTGETQY TRBJ2-5 NA TRBV5-1
ASSPGDRGTSYEQY TRBJ2-7 once TRBV11-2
ATRNRQNEAF TRBJ1-1 few TRBV24-1
SARDPAGDQETQY TRBJ2-5 few TRBV20-1
ASSSASRRVSPEAF TRBJ1-1 NA TRBV6-5
ASRRGTSGYEQY TRBJ2-7 NA TRBV19
ASSIYPGQVDGYT TRBJ1-2 NA TRBV19
ASSYSRGGQY TRBJ2-7 medium-sized TRBV6-5
ASSPSTGGGWNEQF TRBJ2-1 NA TRBV4-1
ASSRHQETQY TRBJ2-5 NA TRBV6-1
ATGASGPYEQY TRBJ2-7 NA TRBV2
ASSDMLAGGGQY NA NA TRBV2
ASSHLDRGNEKLF TRBJ1-4 NA TRBV7-9
ASSFRGPANYGYT TRBJ1-2 NA TRBV6-2/TRBV6-3
ASSPKGMNTEAF TRBJ1-1 NA TRBV5-1
ASSLDAGPGNTIY TRBJ1-3 few TRBV7-3
ASSNQGANSYEQY TRBJ2-7 NA TRBV11-2
ASRSDRDQPQH TRBJ1-5 NA TRBV2
RAWRGGATNEKLF TRBJ1-4 NA TRBV20-1
ASSLGPGQGFQPQH TRBJ1-5 few TRBV7-8
ASSEWTDTQY TRBJ2-3 NA TRBV6-1
ASSLGVPLNTEAF TRBJ1-1 NA TRBV28
AWSVTGLNTEAF TRBJ1-1 NA TRBV30
ASTGTDTYSNQPQH TRBJ1-5 NA TRBV19
ASSFSGGNTEAF TRBJ1-1 NA TRBV27
ASSILEDYGYT TRBJ1-2 few TRBV19
SAKRQGVSNQPQH TRBJ1-5 NA TRBV20-1
ASSLGQGSSGYT TRBJ1-2 NA TRBV7-9
ASSIGGQGYAKSYQPQH TRBJ1-5 NA TRBV19
ASSLSGGSYEQY TRBJ2-7 few TRBV5-4
ASSLGTGEAGELF TRBJ2-2 NA TRBV7-2
ASSILGGNTGELF TRBJ2-2 NA TRBV19
ASSSWQGEFYGYT TRBJ1-2 NA TRBV28
ASSLRGVDIGTEAF TRBJ1-1 NA TRBV12-3/TRBV12-4
ASSLSLAWPQY TRBJ2-3 NA TRBV3-1
ASSRTGGRYEQY TRBJ2-7 NA TRBV6-1
SARGNHGRTDTQY TRBJ2-3 NA TRBV20-1
ASSESMTSLYNEQF TRBJ2-1 NA TRBV10-1
SALTPMTTGVYEQY TRBJ2-7 NA TRBV20-1
ASSQEQNYGYT TRBJ1-2 few TRBV4-3
ASSFPSVNTEAF TRBJ1-1 few TRBV6-5
ASSFSGSGETQY TRBJ2-5 NA TRBV19
ASSTQDSGNTIY TRBJ1-3 NA TRBV19
ACTLLSGNTIY TRBJ1-3 NA TRBV30
ASSISPGQGAEAF TRBJ1-1 NA TRBV9
ASRTVRDLVGYEQY TRBJ2-7 NA TRBV6-2/TRBV6-3
ASSLLGSGANVLT TRBJ2-6 NA TRBV27
ASSLAWVVETQY TRBJ2-5 few TRBV7-8
ATSDPGGASGPEETQY TRBJ2-5 few TRBV24-1
ASSYTGGVVETQY TRBJ2-5 few TRBV6-5
ASSPPRGHREAF TRBJ1-1 NA TRBV6-1
ASLTPDSSNQPQH TRBJ1-5 NA TRBV28
ASSYIPLGPSTDTQY TRBJ2-3 NA TRBV6-5
ASSLSYGGYT TRBJ1-2 NA TRBV28
ASRAWGRAGTGELF TRBJ2-2 few TRBV2